This T cell receptor beta chain derives from a study of healthy donors' naive CD4 and CD8 T cells. Of note for this clonotype: Its cognate antigen is unknown.

TCR libraries were built from about 500 ng of total RNA by linear amplification. Original processing methods: Sequencing covered around 78,000 rearranged alpha-chain transcripts across 5 healthy donors. A single record per CDR3 protein comes from TCRdb applying MiXCR to the reads. These V and J calls are TCRdb output, not the study's own analysis. The table records approximately 180,000 distinct CDR3 sequences, around 70% of them present only once. The CDR3 runs 17 residues. Germline-derived CDR1 and CDR2 are LNHNV and YYDKDF (reference sequence). Trimming at V came to 0 bases and at J to 8 bases, leaving 8 bases not matched to a gene. Sorting defined naive CD4+ as CD4+CD8-CD45RO-CD45RA+ and naive CD8+ as CD8+CD4-CD45RA+CD27bright. Study-wide findings and caveats: Negatively charged CDR3s marked CD8+ lineage; positively charged CDR3s marked CD4+ lineage.

The gene calls are TRBV15 and TRBJ2-1; TRBD2 aligns across 12 bases. The clonotype originates from a pool of human donors in good health; the sample pools cells from several healthy donors. Sequenced input: naive CD4+ and CD8+ T cells sorted from blood, pooled from several donors. CDR3 amino acids: CATSREGTSGFGDEQFF. The CDR3 nucleotides are TGTGCCACCAGCAGAGAGGGGACTAGCGGGTTTGGTGATGAGCAGTTCTTC.